The clone carrying this T cell receptor beta chain was seen just once. V lost 4 bases, J lost 4 bases, and 11 bases stayed unmatched. The CDR3 is made up of 16 amino acids. Germline V gene data show CDR1 as SGDLS and CDR2 as YYNGEE. The sample comes from a study of blood T cell repertoires in COVID-19. In the source study's methods: Estimation of nucleated cell counts relied on the amplification of reference gene primers. The method was immunoSEQ multiplex PCR; TCRdb's version includes in-frame clones alone and lacks a portion of them. The V and J calls and clone size come from that table; D and trimming were worked out from the DNA. The sample contains roughly 290,000 clones, around 87% of which appear only once.

This clonotype originated in a woman aged 45 to 65 who had recovered from COVID-19. Sequencing used peripheral blood. This chain joins TRBV9 and TRBJ2-1; 7 bases fit TRBD2. CDR3 loop: CASSPTPGGRYNEQFF. CDR3 in DNA: TGTGCCAGCAGCCCGACTCCGGGAGGCCGATACAATGAGCAGTTCTTC.